The 28 T cell receptor beta chains below were found in one sample sequenced in a study of tumor-infiltrating lymphocytes in primary liver carcinoma. Each 20-30 mg portion of unsorted bulk tissue served as the source for co-extraction of RNA and DNA. Constant-region priming of 500 ng total RNA yielded TCR beta cDNA. Slightly modified ARM-PCR with three nested multiplex PCR rounds yielded TCR beta libraries. The first two PCR rounds used TRBV1-TRBV30 primers with a Cbeta primer, about 9 cycles each. Each CDR3 protein gets one entry after TCRdb re-called the multiplex PCR reads with MiXCR. Of 55,000 to 65,000 distinct CDR3 sequences detected, approximately 70% appear once; the ten largest clones hold around 60%. The specimen sequenced was liver tumor tissue from sampling region 2. Stated subset: tumor region T2, inferior pole. The receptors here all came from a man aged 40-49 years with primary liver carcinoma and hepatitis B virus infection.

The CDR3: CASKSGTRITEAFF. The DNA for the CDR3 is TGCGCCAGTAAATCAGGGACAAGGATTACTGAAGCTTTCTTT. The gene calls are TRBV10-2 and TRBJ1-1, with a weak D call TRBD1 (6 bases). The CDR3 spans 14 residues. The V end was cut by 9 bases, the J end by 5 bases, with 19 bases between. Germline V gives CDR1 WSHSY, CDR2 SAAADI.

The chain recombines TRBV10-3 with TRBJ2-7; 9 bases map to TRBD1. Germline loops: CDR1 ENHRY, CDR2 SYGVKD. The CDR3 contains 14 residues. V dropped 3 bases and J dropped 10; count of bases not matched to a gene: 10. CDR3: CAISDNGQGMIQYF. Here the CDR3 DNA reads TGTGCCATCAGTGATAATGGACAGGGGATGATACAGTACTTC.

The chain links TRBV12-3 or TRBV12-4 to TRBJ2-1, with no clear D. Trimming took off 10 bases at V and 15 bases at J, with 22 bases between the two ends. The CDR3 runs to 12 residues. CDR3 in DNA: TGTGCCAACACCGGTCCCTGGCTTGAACCGTTCTTC. Its protein product is CANTGPWLEPFF.

With respect to this clonotype: An end of the junction differs from the germline gene, which may be a read error. The J gene is TRBJ2-7, the V gene TRBV29-1, with unresolved D. In germline, CDR1 is SQVTM, CDR2 ANQGSEA. The CDR3 sequence is 13 residues long. The CDR3 spells CSVEDMRHDGQYF. The CDR3 DNA reads TGCAGCGTAGAAGATATGCGCCACGACGGGCAGTACTTC.

This clonotype has only one observation. The gene calls are TRBV5-5 and TRBJ2-1; D perhaps matches TRBD1 (5 bases). This CDR3 is built from 14 residues. The V end lost 7 bases, the J end lost 1 base, and 12 bases lay between the germline ends. Germline V CDR1 and CDR2: SGHKS, YYEKEE (reference sequence). Written as DNA, the CDR3 is TGTGCCAGCCCTGGACACGGTTCCTACAATGAGCAGTTCTTC. It codes for CASPGHGSYNEQFF.

This clonotype was observed many times. The rearrangement joins TRBV5-1 to TRBJ2-1; weak D call: TRBD2 (6 bases). CDR3 length: 13 residues. Between the trimmed V and J ends, which lost 2 bases and 11 bases, there was a span of 14 bases. CDR1 SGHRS and CDR2 YFSETQ come from the germline V gene. The CDR3 reads CASSFGAGPKQFF. As DNA, the CDR3 is TGCGCCAGCAGCTTCGGGGCGGGACCTAAGCAGTTCTTC.

This clonotype was counted a few times. A much more abundant neighbour one base away suggests this may be a read error. The V call is TRBV12-3 or TRBV12-4, the J call TRBJ2-7; D might be TRBD1 (5 bases). V was cut by 8 bases and J by 1 base, with 24 bases left in between. The CDR3 sequence is 17 residues long. CDR3 protein: CASGPLPSLDNSYEQYF. The CDR3 coding sequence is TGTGCCAGCGGTCCGCTCCCATCCCTGGACAATTCCTACGAGCAGTACTTC.

This clonotype was counted ten times or more. This chain joins TRBV30 and TRBJ1-1; D possibly corresponds to TRBD1 (6 bases). V shed 3 bases and J shed 5 bases, with 19 bases lying between them. The germline gives CDR1 GTSNPN, CDR2 SVGIG (reference sequence). This CDR3 is 15 amino acids long. This chain's CDR3 is CAWRGAGASKTEAFF. The CDR3 DNA follows: TGTGCCTGGAGGGGGGCGGGGGCCTCGAAGACTGAAGCTTTCTTT.

A remark on this clonotype: Germline is not matched at one junction end, which may reflect a read error. The V gene is TRBV11-2, the J gene TRBJ1-1; TRBD1 matches 7 bases. The CDR3 length is 18 residues. Per germline, CDR1 SGHAT and CDR2 FQNNGV. This CDR3 is CVSSRRHLGDSGNTEGFF. Written as DNA, the CDR3 is TGTGTCAGCAGCCGCAGACATTTAGGGGACAGCGGTAACACTGAAGGTTTCTTT. Filled out from reference TRBV11-2 and TRBJ1-1, the complete variable domain reads EAGVAQSPRYKIIEKRQSVAFWCNPISGHATLYWYQQILGQGPKLLIQFQNNGVVDDSQLPKDRFSAERLKGVDSTLKIQPAKLEDSAVYLCVSSRRHLGDSGNTEGFFGQGTRLTVV.

The table lists this clonotype with a count of one. A much larger clone differs from this one at a single base, so this may be a read error. No conserved phenylalanine or tryptophan ends this CDR3, so it is likely a read error. V is TRBV7-9 and J is TRBJ1-1; D ambiguous. Looked up from germline, CDR1 is SEHNR and CDR2 is FQNEAQ (reference sequence). V was cut by 5 bases and J by 8 bases, with 12 bases left in between. CDR3 length equals 12 residues. The CDR3 is CASSPAPTEAFY. The CDR3 nucleotides read TGTGCCAGCAGCCCAGCCCCAACCGAAGCTTTCTAT.

The V call is TRBV11-2, the J call TRBJ2-5; D remains unclear. The germline gives CDR1 SGHAT, CDR2 FQNNGV. The CDR3 extends over 12 amino acids. The V and J ends lost 5 bases and 5 bases respectively, with 9 bases between them. The CDR3 nucleotides are TGTGCCAGCAGCACTCAAGGGGAGACCCAGTACTTC. Residues: CASSTQGETQYF.

A note on this clonotype: This likely comes from a read error, as the CDR3 has no conserved phenylalanine or tryptophan at its end. The DNA is left out, because the CDR3 cannot be placed on it with certainty; the CDR3 is given as TCRdb lists it. The CDR3 loop reads CDSSLKNTEACL. The chain is built from TRBV12-3 or TRBV12-4 and TRBJ1-1. Inclusive of both ends, the CDR3 amounts to 12 amino acids.

This clonotype was recorded at least ten times. This rearrangement joins TRBV6-1 to TRBJ1-6; TRBD1 is a possible D gene (6 bases). V gave up 6 bases and J gave up 6 bases, with 18 bases separating them. CDR1 and CDR2 from the germline V gene are MNHNS and SASEGT. The CDR3 covers 16 residues. The CDR3 spells CASRDFGGGGNSPLHF. In nucleotides, the CDR3 is TGTGCCAGCAGGGATTTTGGAGGAGGGGGTAATTCACCCCTCCACTTT.

This clonotype was counted at least ten times. This rearrangement joins TRBV11-2 to TRBJ2-3; the match to TRBD2 covers 9 bases. Per the germline V gene, CDR1 is SGHAT and CDR2 is FQNNGV. The CDR3 has 15 amino acids. The ends lost 3 bases at V and 6 bases at J; junction bases unmatched: 7. The chain's CDR3 is CASSFDAGGFDTQYF. As DNA, the CDR3 is TGTGCCAGCAGCTTCGATGCGGGAGGGTTTGATACGCAGTATTTT.

Concerning this clonotype itself: The germline gene is not matched at one end of the junction; a read error may be the cause. The chain joins TRBV6-5 to TRBJ2-7; 9 bases map to TRBD1. Looked up from germline, CDR1 is MNHEY and CDR2 is SVGAGI. The CDR3 extends over 16 amino acids. As DNA, the CDR3 is TGTGCCAGCAGCCGCATCCGAGGACAGGGGTTCTACGGGCAGTACTTC. Residues: CASSRIRGQGFYGQYF.

For this clonotype: This may be a read error: a much more frequent sequence differs by one nucleotide. The chain recombines TRBV7-9 with TRBJ1-1, with D tentatively TRBD1 (5 bases). This CDR3 has 15 amino acids. Trimming pared 5 bases from V and 1 base from J, leaving 14 bases between. In germline, CDR1 is SEHNR, CDR2 FQNEAQ (reference sequence). CDR3 sequence: CASSLSPRGNTEAFF. In DNA, the CDR3 is TGTGCCAGCAGCCTCTCACCGAGGGGGAACACTGAAGCTTTCTTT.

Many counts were recorded for this clonotype. This chain joins TRBV30 and TRBJ2-5; a possible D gene is TRBD1 (8 bases). V was shortened by 7 bases and J by 4 bases, with 16 bases between the two germline ends. The CDR3 has 13 amino acids. From germline, CDR1 is GTSNPN and CDR2 SVGIG (reference sequence). Here the CDR3 reads CALNTGGAETQYF. In DNA, the CDR3 is TGTGCCTTAAACACAGGGGGGGCAGAGACCCAGTACTTC.

The chain employs TRBV6-2 or TRBV6-3 and TRBJ2-2, with D possibly matching TRBD2 (6 bases). This CDR3 spans 16 amino acids. Germline loops: CDR1 MNHEY, CDR2 SVGEGT. V gave up 3 bases and J gave up 9 bases, with 20 bases separating them. The CDR3: CASSYGRGRETRELFF. As DNA, the CDR3 is TGTGCCAGCAGTTATGGTCGAGGCCGGGAGACCAGGGAGCTGTTTTTT.

This clonotype has at least ten counts. The rearrangement uses TRBV6-6 and TRBJ2-1; TRBD2 aligns across 10 bases. This CDR3 spans 16 amino acids. V lost 0 bases and J lost 7; bases outside the gene matches: 6. The V gene's germline CDR1 is MNHNY and CDR2 SVGAGI (reference sequence). This CDR3 is CASSYSRGLARNEQFF. CDR3 nucleotides: TGTGCCAGCAGTTACTCGAGGGGACTAGCGAGAAATGAGCAGTTCTTC.

The chain links TRBV11-2 to TRBJ2-5; TRBD2 agrees at 8 bases. CDR1 and CDR2 (germline): SGHAT, FQNNGV. The CDR3 covers 16 residues. J lost 3 bases, V lost 7 bases, and 13 bases had no gene match. This CDR3 reads CASIKTPGGGKETQYF. CDR3 nucleotides: TGTGCCAGCATCAAGACTCCAGGCGGGGGGAAAGAGACCCAGTACTTC.

To note about this clonotype: A much larger clone sits a single nucleotide away, making a read error possible. The chain is built from TRBV29-1 and TRBJ2-7; the D is unclear. The CDR3 is 14 residues long. Trimming took off 5 bases at V and 1 base at J, with 15 bases between the two ends. Germline V gene sequence: CDR1 SQVTM, CDR2 ANQGSEA. DNA of the CDR3: TGCAGCGTTTGGACGACTCAAACGTCCTACGAGCAGTACTTC. Amino acids: CSVWTTQTSYEQYF.

About this clonotype itself: One junction end does not reproduce the germline sequence, and a read error may be involved. This chain uses TRBV6-2 or TRBV6-3 with TRBJ1-5; D perhaps matches TRBD1 (6 bases). The CDR3 is made up of 15 amino acids. Germline CDR1 is MNHEY and CDR2 is SVGEGT. CDR3 protein: CASNSDSYSKQPQHF. CDR3 in DNA: TGTGCCAGCAATTCGGACAGTTATAGCAAACAGCCCCAACATTTT.

The genes are TRBV10-3 and TRBJ1-1; D remains unclear. The CDR3 consists of 12 residues. Germline V CDR1 and CDR2: ENHRY, SYGVKD. Trimming left V 3 bases short and J 4 bases short, with 6 bases between. The CDR3 sequence is CAISDPSTEAFF. The CDR3 coding sequence is TGTGCCATCAGTGACCCGTCCACTGAAGCTTTCTTT.

A word on this clonotype: A much larger clone is a single base away; this may be a read error. The chain carries TRBV5-1 and TRBJ2-1, with TRBD1 identical over 7 bases. The CDR3 contains 14 residues. Germline CDR1 and CDR2: SGHRS and YFSETQ. CDR3 coding DNA: TGCGCCAGCAGGACAGGGCCAACTTACAAAGAGCAGTTCTTC. This translates into CASRTGPTYKEQFF.

This clonotype was picked up a small number of times. One junction end does not reproduce the germline sequence, and a read error may be involved. The rearrangement joins TRBV29-1 to TRBJ2-7; 9 nucleotides match TRBD2. The CDR3 spans 13 residues. Germline-derived CDR1 and CDR2 are SQVTM and ANQGSEA. DNA for the CDR3: TGCAGCGCGGCGGCGGGAGGGGGATACGAGGAGTACTTC. Translating gives CSAAAGGGYEEYF.

Concerning this clonotype itself: A much larger clone lies one base from this, so it may be a read error. This sequence joins TRBV28 and TRBJ1-6; D ambiguous. This CDR3 is built from 15 residues. Germline CDR1 is MDHEN and CDR2 is SYDVKM. CDR3 amino acids: CTSSHGPPNNSPLHF. The CDR3 bases are TGTACCAGCAGCCACGGGCCTCCCAATAATTCACCCCTCCACTTT.

Comments on this clonotype: An end of the junction differs from the germline gene, which may be a read error. The CDR3: CSVGGGMNSEALF. For the CDR3, the DNA is TGCAGCGTTGGGGGGGGAATGAACTCTGAAGCTCTCTTT. V usage is TRBV29-1 and J usage is TRBJ1-1, with D possibly being TRBD1 (5 bases). Germline CDR1 and CDR2: SQVTM and ANQGSEA. There are 13 residues in the CDR3. Complete variable domain (other parts from reference TRBV29-1 and TRBJ1-1): SAVISQKPSRDICQRGTSLTIQCQVDSQVTMMFWYRQQPGQSLTLIATANQGSEATYESGFVIDKFPISRPNLTFSTLTVSNMSPEDSSIYLCSVGGGMNSEALFGQGTRLTVV.

The chain joins TRBV11-3 to TRBJ2-2; 9 bases agree with TRBD1. V shed 7 bases, J shed 9 bases, and the junction held 12 bases outside the gene matches. The V gene's germline CDR1 is SGHNT and CDR2 YENEEA. The CDR3 sequence is 15 residues long. CDR3 sequence reads: CASNFDRGNIRELFF. As DNA, the CDR3 is TGTGCCAGCAACTTCGACAGGGGGAACATCAGGGAGCTGTTTTTT. Full variable domain (missing parts from reference TRBV11-3 and TRBJ2-2): EAGVVQSPRYKIIEKKQPVAFWCNPISGHNTLYWYLQNLGQGPELLIRYENEEAVDDSQLPKDRFSAERLKGVDSTLKIQPAELGDSAVYLCASNFDRGNIRELFFGEGSRLTVL.